These 28 T cell receptor beta chains originate from one sample sequenced in a study of T cells in Graves' hyperthyroidism and ophthalmopathy. Amplification yielded TCR beta CDR3 regions, with RNA transcripts as the source. In the first-round RT-PCR of the TCR CDR3, the HTBI primer set was used. TCRdb reanalysed the multiplex PCR reads using MiXCR and keeps one entry per CDR3 protein. The repertoire holds some 620,000 distinct CDR3 sequences, roughly 17% seen once, with 3.5% to 4% in the top ten. The sequenced sample was blood. The origin of the receptors is a woman aged 30 to 39 with Graves' hyperthyroidism.

The chain carries TRBV7-2 and TRBJ2-3; the match to TRBD2 covers 15 bases. CDR1 is SGHTA, CDR2 FQGNSA, per germline. The CDR3 length is 15 residues. Losses at the gene ends were 7 bases for V and 11 bases for J; bases not matched to a gene: 10. The DNA for the CDR3 is TGTGCCAGCACTAGGACTAGCGGGGGGGGGTGGGTGCAGTATTTT. It encodes CASTRTSGGGWVQYF.

The V and J genes are TRBV4-2 and TRBJ2-2, with 7 nucleotides matching TRBD1. After removal of 2 bases from V and 3 bases from J, the junction contained 9 bases not matched to a gene. The CDR3 sequence is 17 residues long. Germline V gives CDR1 LGHNA, CDR2 YNFKEQ. The CDR3: CASSQSTGRRDTGELFF. The CDR3 bases are TGTGCCAGCAGCCAATCGACAGGGAGAAGGGACACCGGGGAGCTGTTTTTT.

The sample holds many counts of this clonotype. The rearrangement links TRBV18 to TRBJ1-1; D might be TRBD1 (5 bases). This CDR3 contains 15 residues. Germline V lookup: CDR1 KGHSH, CDR2 LQKENI. V was trimmed by 2 bases and J by 6 bases, leaving 16 bases between them. CDR3 sequence (DNA): TGTGCCAGCTCACCAGCCCAGGGAAGGTTTGCTGAAGCTTTCTTT. Its protein product is CASSPAQGRFAEAFF.

The V call is TRBV9, the J call TRBJ2-1, with no clear D. This CDR3 has 15 residues. The germline V gene has CDR1 SGDLS and CDR2 YYNGEE. Trimming stripped 0 bases from V and 1 base from J, with 8 bases between. CDR3 DNA sequence: TGTGCCAGCAGCGTAGAGGTCGGATCCTACAATGAGCAGTTCTTC. Translated, it gives CASSVEVGSYNEQFF.

This clonotype was seen ten or more times. This CDR3 reads CASSKLGAEGYTF. In nucleotides, the CDR3 is TGTGCCAGCTCAAAATTGGGGGCGGAAGGCTACACCTTC. J is TRBJ1-2 and V is TRBV2; possibly TRBD1 for D (6 bases). Trimming cost V 8 bases and J 8 bases, with 18 bases left between them. The V gene's germline CDR1 is SNHLY and CDR2 FYNNEI. CDR3 length: 13 amino acids.

This clonotype has ten or more counts. The chain joins TRBV28 to TRBJ2-7; D remains ambiguous. Germline V gene data show CDR1 as MDHEN and CDR2 as SYDVKM. Between the trimmed V and J ends, which lost 3 bases and 6 bases, there was a span of 9 bases. The CDR3 is 12 amino acids. CDR3 sequence (DNA): TGTGCCAGCAGTTTGCGTAAGAGCGAGCAGTACTTC. The encoded protein is CASSLRKSEQYF. The entire variable domain, with the rest obtained from reference TRBV28 and TRBJ2-7, is as follows: DVKVTQSSRYLVKRTGEKVFLECVQDMDHENMFWYRQDPGLGLRLIYFSYDVKMKEKGDIPEGYSVSREKKERFSLILESASTNQTSMYLCASSLRKSEQYFGPGTRLTVT.

This clonotype occurred a few times. The CDR3 here is CASSKPGNTIYF. The DNA for the CDR3 is TGTGCCAGCAGTAAGCCTGGAAACACCATATATTTT. The chain couples TRBV28 to TRBJ1-3; D gene unclear. V gave up 5 bases and J gave up 2 bases, with 4 bases separating them. From germline, CDR1 is MDHEN and CDR2 SYDVKM. CDR3 length: 12 amino acids.

This clonotype was picked up many times. This chain uses TRBV29-1 with TRBJ1-1, with D perhaps matching TRBD1 (5 bases). Looked up from germline, CDR1 is SQVTM and CDR2 is ANQGSEA. CDR3 length equals 13 residues. Trimming took off 4 bases at V and 0 bases at J, with 9 bases between the two ends. CDR3 region: CSVAGTVNTEAFF. CDR3 in DNA: TGCAGCGTTGCAGGGACTGTGAACACTGAAGCTTTCTTT.

V and J are TRBV6-1 and TRBJ1-2; D is possibly TRBD1 (5 bases). V shed 4 bases and J shed 4 bases, with 13 bases lying between them. Germline CDR1 and CDR2: MNHNS and SASEGT. The CDR3 has 14 residues. CDR3 nucleotides: TGTGCCAGCAGTGCTGTGGGGCGGGGCTATGGCTACACCTTC. It yields the protein CASSAVGRGYGYTF.

V gene TRBV6-1 combines with J gene TRBJ2-7; TRBD2 agrees at 11 bases. Germline CDR1 is MNHNS and CDR2 is SASEGT. Trimming removed 5 bases from V and 3 bases from J; junction bases left unmatched: 6. The CDR3 is 15 amino acids. DNA of the CDR3: TGTGCCAGCAGTACCGGGACTAGCGGTTACTACGAGCAGTACTTC. Protein product: CASSTGTSGYYEQYF.

In this sample, this clonotype turned up a few times. V gene TRBV18 combines with J gene TRBJ2-3, with D perhaps TRBD1 (6 bases). The CDR3 is made up of 15 amino acids. From germline, CDR1 is KGHSH and CDR2 LQKENI. V was cut by 6 bases and J by 4 bases, with 17 bases left in between. CDR3 sequence: CASSWGHPGPDTQYF. Here the CDR3 DNA reads TGTGCCAGCTCCTGGGGACACCCCGGCCCAGATACGCAGTATTTT. Together with reference TRBV18 and TRBJ2-3, the CDR3 gives the full variable domain: NAGVMQNPRHLVRRRGQEARLRCSPMKGHSHVYWYRQLPEEGLKFMVYLQKENIIDESGMPKERFSAEFPKEGPSILRIQQVVRGDSAAYFCASSWGHPGPDTQYFGPGTRLTVL.

This clonotype was detected ten times or more. The V call is TRBV24-1, the J call TRBJ2-4; TRBD2 is a possible D gene (6 bases). V shed 11 bases and J shed 0 bases, with 13 bases lying between them. The CDR3 has 14 residues. CDR1 and CDR2 (germline): KGHDR, SFDVKD. The CDR3 reads CAIPGTLAKNIQYF. CDR3 bases: TGTGCCATCCCCGGGACTCTAGCCAAAAACATTCAGTACTTC.

This clonotype appeared many times. The chain joins TRBV2 to TRBJ1-2; D gene ambiguous. CDR1 is SNHLY, CDR2 FYNNEI, per germline. The CDR3 contains 13 residues. Trimming removed 4 bases at V and 9 bases at J, with 15 bases between. The CDR3 here is CASSATSIISYTF. The CDR3 region has the DNA TGTGCCAGCAGTGCGACATCCATTATTAGCTACACCTTC.

With regard to this clonotype: This CDR3 is missing its conserved last phenylalanine or tryptophan, likely due to a read error. The V and J genes are TRBV7-9 and TRBJ1-2, with a weak D call TRBD1 (5 bases). V was clipped by 11 bases and J by 6 bases, with 19 bases between them. Germline assignment: CDR1 SEHNR and CDR2 FQNEAQ (reference sequence). This CDR3 is 13 amino acids long. For the CDR3, the DNA is TGTGCCGTCCCGGCGCAGGGTGGTCATGGCTACACCCTC. This encodes CAVPAQGGHGYTL.

This clonotype was observed at least ten times. The chain carries TRBV12-3 or TRBV12-4 and TRBJ1-5; D not resolved. The CDR3 has 15 amino acids. V was pared by 4 bases and J by 2 bases, with 12 bases between. The CDR3 coding sequence is TGTGCCAGCAGTTCTAACAGTTTGGGCAATCAGCCCCAGCATTTT. Translating gives CASSSNSLGNQPQHF.

The table lists this clonotype with a few counts. The CDR3 DNA reads TGCGCCAGCAGCGAAGCAAGGGGGGTGATACGCGAGCAGTACTTC. Translating it yields CASSEARGVIREQYF. The chain has TRBV5-1 and TRBJ2-7; either TRBD1 or TRBD2 may fit D (6 bases each). In germline, CDR1 is SGHRS, CDR2 YFSETQ. This CDR3 spans 15 amino acids. V dropped 4 bases and J dropped 6 bases, with 20 bases sitting between them. The full variable domain, in which reference TRBV5-1 and TRBJ2-7 provide the parts outside the CDR3, is KAGVTQTPRYLIKTRGQQVTLSCSPISGHRSVSWYQQTPGQGLQFLFEYFSETQRNKGNFPGRFSGRQFSNSRSEMNVSTLELGDSALYLCASSEARGVIREQYFGPGTRLTVT.

This clonotype was counted a few times. The CDR3 DNA sequence: TGTGCCAGCAGTTTATGGTCGGGGGTGAATCAGCCCCAGCATTTT. Its protein is CASSLWSGVNQPQHF. The chain employs TRBV2 and TRBJ1-5, with a weak D call TRBD1 (5 bases). The CDR3 covers 15 residues. The germline V and J ends were trimmed by 5 bases and 4 bases, with 15 bases remaining between them. Germline V gene lookup returns CDR1 SNHLY and CDR2 FYNNEI.

Comments on this clonotype: One junction end does not reproduce the germline sequence, and a read error may be involved. CDR3 protein: CASSSSHGTSGGRSGETQYF. The CDR3 nucleotides are TGTGCTAGCAGCTCATCCCATGGGACTAGCGGGGGACGTTCGGGAGAGACCCAGTACTTC. V and J are TRBV7-7 and TRBJ2-5; 14 bases are shared with TRBD2. This CDR3 comprises 20 residues. Germline V gives CDR1 SSHAT, CDR2 FNYEAQ (reference sequence).

This chain links TRBV29-1 with TRBJ2-2; D might be TRBD1 (6 bases). The germline V gene has CDR1 SQVTM and CDR2 ANQGSEA. The CDR3 sequence is 13 residues long. Trimming took 7 bases from V and 5 from J, leaving 14 bases between them. The CDR3 DNA reads as TGCAGCGGGGGGCGAGAGGGGACCGGGGAGCTGTTTTTT. It translates to CSGGREGTGELFF.

This clonotype was counted ten times or more. The genes are TRBV28 and TRBJ1-5; no clear D. The CDR3 runs to 13 residues. V lost 5 bases and J 5 bases, leaving 10 bases between the germline ends. CDR1 MDHEN and CDR2 SYDVKM come from the germline V gene. CDR3 region: CASSIRGDQPQHF. CDR3 sequence (DNA): TGTGCCAGCAGTATACGAGGAGATCAGCCCCAGCATTTT.

This clonotype has ten or more counts. V is TRBV6-2 or TRBV6-3 and J is TRBJ1-2; 8 bases are shared with TRBD1. This CDR3 region has 17 residues. Per germline, CDR1 MNHEY and CDR2 SVGEGT. Losses at the gene ends were 0 bases for V and 3 bases for J; bases not matched to a gene: 9. CDR3 nucleotides: TGTGCCAGCAGTTACTCGAGCTTGGGACAGGACTACTATGGCTACACCTTC. This sequence encodes CASSYSSLGQDYYGYTF.

This clonotype was found many times. This chain connects TRBV27 to TRBJ1-1; D is undetermined. Looked up from germline, CDR1 is MNHEY and CDR2 is SMNVEV (reference sequence). V lost 6 bases to trimming and J lost 5 bases, with 7 bases between them. The CDR3 extends over 11 amino acids. As DNA, the CDR3 is TGTGCCAGCAGCTCCGGTACTGAAGCTTTCTTT. Translated, it gives CASSSGTEAFF.

The chain is built from TRBV6-1 and TRBJ1-2; D call uncertain. The V gene's germline CDR1 is MNHNS and CDR2 SASEGT. The CDR3 is made up of 12 amino acids. V was cut by 6 bases and J by 2 bases, with 7 bases left in between. The CDR3 region is CASRRPNYGYTF. CDR3 sequence (DNA): TGTGCCAGCAGACGACCGAACTATGGCTACACCTTC.

This clonotype was observed many times. The rearrangement links TRBV30 to TRBJ2-3, with no clear D. Germline-derived CDR1 and CDR2 are GTSNPN and SVGIG (reference sequence). V was pared by 3 bases and J by 5 bases, with 3 bases between. This CDR3 has 10 amino acids. This CDR3 is CAWRGDTQYF. CDR3 DNA: TGTGCCTGGAGGGGAGATACGCAGTATTTT. The variable domain in full, with the rest retrieved from reference TRBV30 and TRBJ2-3, is SQTIHQWPATLVQPVGSPLSLECTVEGTSNPNLYWYRQAAGRGLQLLFYSVGIGQISSEVPQNLSASRPQDRQFILSSKKLLLSDSGFYLCAWRGDTQYFGPGTRLTVL.

This clonotype was seen ten or more times. The CDR3 reads CASSLAGGNNEQFF. The CDR3 DNA follows: TGTGCCAGCAGTTTAGCGGGAGGCAACAATGAGCAGTTCTTC. V gene TRBV5-4 combines with J gene TRBJ2-1; TRBD2 matches 10 bases. With V trimmed by 5 bases and J by 5 bases, 4 bases remained unmatched. Germline-derived CDR1 and CDR2 are SGHNT and YYREEE (reference sequence). CDR3 length equals 14 residues. The full variable domain, in which reference TRBV5-4 and TRBJ2-1 provide the parts outside the CDR3, is ETGVTQSPTHLIKTRGQQVTLRCSSQSGHNTVSWYQQALGQGPQFIFQYYREEENGRGNFPPRFSGLQFPNYSSELNVNALELDDSALYLCASSLAGGNNEQFFGPGTRLTVL.

The chain employs TRBV6-2 or TRBV6-3 and TRBJ2-1; 9 bases line up with TRBD2. Per the germline V gene, CDR1 is MNHEY and CDR2 is SVGEGT. Unmatched junction bases numbered 11, after V lost 6 bases and J lost 8 bases. CDR3 length: 15 residues. The CDR3 DNA sequence: TGTGCCAGCAGAGCCGGGACTAGCCCCAGGGATGAGCAGTTCTTC. Translating it yields CASRAGTSPRDEQFF.

V gene TRBV20-1 combines with J gene TRBJ2-1; no clear D. The CDR3 consists of 13 residues. V shed 5 bases and J shed 4 bases, with 12 bases lying between them. Germline loops: CDR1 DFQATT, CDR2 SNEGSKA (reference sequence). CDR3 DNA: TGCAGTGCTCCACAGCCCAGGTACAATGAGCAGTTCTTC. Protein sequence: CSAPQPRYNEQFF.

As concerns this clonotype: A single base separates this from a much larger clone, so it may be a read error. The rearrangement uses TRBV11-3 and TRBJ2-7; weak D call: TRBD1 (5 bases). The last part of the DNA fits TRBJ2-1 better; the J call may be wrong. This CDR3 has 14 residues. Germline V gene data show CDR1 as SGHNT and CDR2 as YENEEA. The CDR3 sequence: CASSGRTKSYEQFF. CDR3 DNA: TGTGCCAGCAGCGGAAGGACAAAGTCCTACGAGCAGTTCTTC.